The clone carrying this T cell receptor beta chain has more than one count but fewer than ten. Sequencing used immunoSEQ multiplex PCR; TCRdb keeps in-frame clones, though not all of them. The sample shows fewer than 20,000 clones, 70% to 85% of them seen only once. In germline, CDR1 is WSHSY, CDR2 SAAADI. With 4 bases clipped from V and 4 bases from J, the junction kept 3 bases outside the gene matches. The CDR3 is 14 residues long. The sample comes from a study of technical replicates of blood from a few donors. The origin of this receptor is a human donor in good health. Some clones in this sample may be carry-over from other donors' samples. Sequences were obtained from PBMCs. The chain combines TRBV10-2 with TRBJ2-1, with 8 bases fitting TRBD2. The CDR3 here is CASSATSGYNEQFF. The CDR3 DNA reads as TGCGCCAGCAGTGCTACTAGCGGATACAATGAGCAGTTCTTC.